This T cell receptor beta chain derives from a study of Ad26.COV2.S vaccination and SARS-CoV-2 variants. For the study at large: Donor was assigned to the Ad26.COV2.S arm of trial COV1001. Each vaccinee took Ad26.COV2.S intramuscularly, once or twice 56 days apart.

This sample's treatment: some 20 received Ad26.COV2.S at low or high dose, single or two shots; 5 received placebo; per-sample allocation not given. Each sample was drawn 63 days after the first injection (of vaccine or placebo). Participants' vaccine, an Ad26 vector, delivered Wuhan-strain SARS-CoV-2 spike. The germline V gene has CDR1 SGDLS and CDR2 YYNGEE. CDR3 size: 11 residues. Trimming took off 0 bases at V and 10 bases at J, with 4 bases between the two ends. Some clones are missing from TCRdb's copy, which holds only in-frame ones; the method was immunoSEQ multiplex PCR. The sample contains about 470,000 clones, roughly 87% of which appear only once.

This specimen was peripheral blood, taken in a trial of Ad26.COV2.S vaccine versus placebo. This chain uses TRBV9 with TRBJ2-2; no clear D. The TCR was taken from a person aged 18 to 65 who received the Ad26.COV2.S COVID-19 vaccine or a placebo. CDR3 sequence reads: CASSVGEELFF. In DNA form, the CDR3 reads TGTGCCAGCAGCGTAGGGGAGGAGCTGTTTTTT.